This TCR beta chain was obtained from a study of blood T cell repertoires in COVID-19 (TCRdb year 2020). In the study overall: The collaborator samples originated in the United States, Italy and Spain and spanned the acute and convalescent phases of COVID-19. The sample metadata nearly always contained a de-identified subject ID, COVID-19 status, age in years and sex. A freely available public database, intended as a resource for researchers studying the immune response to SARS-CoV-2, is where the repertoires were released. The prospective study material was composed of cDNA or gDNA derived from T cells, B-cell-depleted T cells, or PBMCs. The dataset comprised deeply sampled blood TCRbeta repertoires from subjects exposed to, actively infected with, or recovered from COVID-19. Where available, HLA class I and class II types were taken from metadata supplied by the sample provider and were not determined by assay-based typing. The samples were drawn from the first 160 participants of the ongoing ImmuneRACE study and from 950 to 1,500 subjects provided by 6 global collaborators. Results and caveats for the whole study, not just this receptor: The quantity of clinical and demographic metadata differed by source and by participant and was supplied without curation.

The immunoSEQ Assay, a bias-controlled multiplex PCR, was used to amplify TCRbeta CDR3 regions from genomic DNA. The original pipeline was this. The number of nucleated cells in each sample was estimated from the amplification of reference gene primers within the assay. To quantify the absolute abundance of each unique TCRbeta CDR3 rearrangement, sequence reads were collapsed and filtered. Productive Simpson clonality was computed per sample as the square root of Simpson's diversity index over productive rearrangements. TCRdb re-hosts the immuneACCESS table, in-frame sequences only. Its copies lack some clones; in the studies checked, an unresolved V gene accounts for under half of them, and the cause for the rest is not known. The V and J calls and clone size come from that table; D and trimming were worked out from the DNA. This sample gives around 470,000 clones in total; about 90% of them show up just once. The biggest ten clones account for approximately 0.55% of the sample.

Participants in the prospective study were aged 18 to 89 years, lived in 24 United States geographic areas, and enrolled through a virtual design. In the prospective study, participants were assigned to cohorts based on the clinical history participants reported in a screening survey and a study questionnaire. Recovered participants in ImmuneRACE Cohort 3 were defined as having two consecutive negative NP/OP PCR tests, clearance from a healthcare professional, or resolution of symptoms. In the prospective study, mobile phlebotomists collected whole blood, serum and a nasopharyngeal or oropharyngeal swab from each participant. Over an approximately 2-month period, participants in the prospective study had the option of providing additional blood draws and questionnaires. Before DNA extraction, prospective study blood samples were shipped either frozen or at room temperature. V is pared back by 6 bases and J by 6 bases, with 9 bases lying between the germline termini. Looking up the germline V gene yields CDR1 SNHLY and CDR2 FYNNEI. The cysteine opens and the phenylalanine closes a CDR3 of 12 amino acids. Only CDR3 DNA is held: 36 bases, read in frame from base 1.

With respect to this clone: No antigen is known for it. No base quality values were provided; no much bigger clone lies one nucleotide off.

Sequencing was performed on PBMCs or T cells enriched from blood (not recorded which). The receptor chain draws on TRBV2 and TRBJ2-1; no confident D gene assignment can be made. The clonotype was recovered from a man between 18 and 35 years old who had recovered from COVID-19. The sequenced DNA: TGTGCCAGCAGAGGAGCGATCAATGAGCAGTTCTTC. It is translated as CASRGAINEQFF. Outside the CDR3, residues come from the reference TRBV2 and TRBJ2-1 proteins, so the full variable domain is: EPEVTQTPSHQVTQMGQEVILRCVPISNHLYFYWYRQILGQKVEFLVSFYNNEISEKSEIFDDQFSVERPDGSNFTLKIRSTKLEDSAMYFCASRGAINEQFFGPGTRLTVL.